Below, 27 T cell receptor beta chains from the same sample are listed, as sequenced in a study of molecular identifiers for immune sequencing clone quantification listed by TCRdb under 2018. The library was obtained by PCR. This sample was sequenced with a NextSeq 500. The raw public data were reprocessed by TCRdb itself: fastp quality trimming at Q25, MiXCR clonotype calling, in-frame beta chains only. Identical CDR3 protein sequences are pooled into one entry, listed with their most common genes and DNA. The sample yields roughly 630,000 distinct CDR3 sequences; 25% were counted once. The ten largest make up about 0.84% of the sample. The specimen was naive CD8+ T cells from blood, with Jurkat cell RNA spiked in. The sample's cell subset or site label is to be understood as: FACS-sorted CD8+CD4-CCR7+CD45RA+ naive T cells. The receptors stem from a human donor in good health. Some libraries in this study had Jurkat cell RNA spiked in.

This clonotype was counted at least ten times. This sequence joins TRBV11-2 and TRBJ1-1; D is unclear. V lost 6 bases and J 0 bases, leaving 8 bases between the germline ends. The germline CDR1 and CDR2 sequences are SGHAT and FQNNGV. The CDR3 consists of 13 residues. Written as DNA, the CDR3 is TGTGCCAGCAGTTTATCGTTGAACACTGAAGCTTTCTTT. As protein: CASSLSLNTEAFF.

A note on this clonotype: This CDR3 is missing its conserved last phenylalanine or tryptophan, likely due to a read error. The chain couples TRBV6-2 or TRBV6-3 to TRBJ2-7, with D perhaps assigned TRBD1 or TRBD2 (5 bases each). Germline values: CDR1 MNHEY, CDR2 SVGEGT. Trimming took 2 bases from V and 6 from J, leaving 11 bases between them. This CDR3 has 13 amino acids. The CDR3 reads CASSYGTYSEQYL. The CDR3, as DNA: TGTGCCAGCAGTTACGGGACGTATTCCGAGCAGTACCTC.

This rearrangement joins TRBV27 to TRBJ2-7, with 9 positions matching TRBD1. Germline-derived CDR1 and CDR2 are MNHEY and SMNVEV (reference sequence). Losses at the gene ends were 6 bases for V and 3 bases for J; bases not matched to a gene: 6. CDR3 length: 14 amino acids. CDR3 region: CASSPQGAYYEQYF. CDR3 DNA: TGTGCCAGCAGCCCACAGGGGGCCTACTACGAGCAGTACTTC.

The chain combines TRBV6-2 or TRBV6-3 with TRBJ1-5; no clear D. CDR1 and CDR2 (germline): MNHEY, SVGEGT. Trimming left V 0 bases short and J 2 bases short, with 5 bases between. The CDR3 runs 14 residues. Here the CDR3 reads CASSYSAGNQPQHF. The CDR3 DNA reads as TGTGCCAGCAGTTACTCGGCTGGCAATCAGCCCCAGCATTTT.

This clonotype was found many times. This chain connects TRBV12-5 to TRBJ1-1, with D tentatively TRBD1 (6 bases). The CDR3 is made up of 16 amino acids. The V gene lost 3 bases and the J gene lost 1 base, with 15 bases spanning the gap. The germline V gene has CDR1 LGHNT and CDR2 FRNRAP. The CDR3 is CASGFASGEKNTEAFF. The CDR3 DNA reads as TGTGCTAGTGGTTTTGCTTCAGGGGAAAAGAACACTGAAGCTTTCTTT.

This clonotype occurred a few times. This chain links TRBV6-6 with TRBJ2-5; 11 bases are shared with TRBD2. Germline V gives CDR1 MNHNY, CDR2 SVGAGI (reference sequence). This CDR3 is built from 16 residues. Trimming cost V 7 bases and J 1 base; bases outside gene matches: 8. The CDR3: CASTLNSGRAQETQYF. CDR3 bases: TGTGCCAGCACCCTGAATAGCGGGAGGGCCCAAGAGACCCAGTACTTC.

The chain joins TRBV20-1 to TRBJ2-1, with TRBD2 identical over 7 bases. The CDR3 extends over 14 amino acids. With 1 base clipped from V and 9 bases from J, the junction kept 9 bases outside the gene matches. Germline lookup yields CDR1 DFQATT and CDR2 SNEGSKA (reference sequence). This chain's CDR3 is CSARVLADSGEQFF. The CDR3 coding sequence is TGCAGTGCTAGAGTTCTAGCGGACTCGGGTGAGCAGTTCTTC.

Notes on this clonotype: Being one base from a much bigger clone, this may be a read error. Since the CDR3 does not end with the conserved phenylalanine or tryptophan, this likely comes from a read error. The chain couples TRBV28 to TRBJ1-5; the D is unclear. Trimming cost V 5 bases and J 5 bases, with 7 bases left between them. Per the germline V gene, CDR1 is MDHEN and CDR2 is SYDVKM. The CDR3 runs 12 residues. CDR3 residues: CASSTTYQPQHL. The CDR3 nucleotides are TGTGCCAGCAGTACTACCTATCAGCCCCAGCATCTT.

This clonotype was observed a few times. V usage is TRBV28 and J usage is TRBJ2-7; D unclear. Trimming took off 5 bases at V and 2 bases at J, with 16 bases between the two ends. The CDR3 spans 15 residues. Germline V lookup: CDR1 MDHEN, CDR2 SYDVKM. CDR3 loop: CASSQVPEEPYEQYF. The CDR3 nucleotides read TGTGCCAGCAGTCAAGTTCCAGAGGAACCCTACGAGCAGTACTTC.

Comment on this clonotype: This is likely a read error, given that the CDR3 carries no conserved phenylalanine or tryptophan at its end. This chain links TRBV7-9 with TRBJ2-7, with 7 nucleotides matching TRBD2. The CDR3 totals 16 residues. The V and J ends lost 5 bases and 0 bases, in that order; junction bases with no gene match: 10. CDR1 is SEHNR, CDR2 FQNEAQ, per germline (reference sequence). This CDR3 is CASSAETSTSSYEQYI. DNA of the CDR3: TGTGCCAGCAGCGCCGAGACTAGCACGAGCTCCTACGAGCAGTACATC.

The chain uses TRBV4-3 and TRBJ2-7, with 9 bases lining up with TRBD2. Germline-derived CDR1 and CDR2 are LGHNA and YSLEER. V gave up 3 bases and J gave up 6 bases; unmatched junction bases: 12. The CDR3 totals 16 residues. In DNA, the CDR3 is TGCGCCAGCAGCCACGAAGTTCGCGGGAGGGGGTCCGAGCAGTACTTC. Residues: CASSHEVRGRGSEQYF.

This chain joins TRBV5-1 and TRBJ2-1, with 11 bases matching TRBD2. The length of the CDR3 is 16 residues. Trimming took 1 base from V and 2 from J; bases not matched to a gene: 2. The germline V gene has CDR1 SGHRS and CDR2 YFSETQ. CDR3 loop: CASSLPTSGTYNEQFF. The DNA of the CDR3 is TGCGCCAGCAGCTTGCCGACTAGCGGGACCTACAATGAGCAGTTCTTC.

This clonotype has a count of ten or more. The CDR3 sequence is CASSLEAISLDTGELFF. Written as DNA, the CDR3 is TGTGCCAGCAGTTTAGAGGCTATTTCCCTGGACACCGGGGAGCTGTTTTTT. The chain is built from TRBV12-3 or TRBV12-4 and TRBJ2-2; unclear D gene. V lost 1 base and J 3 bases, leaving 15 bases between the germline ends. This CDR3 contains 17 residues.

This clonotype was counted ten times or more. This chain links TRBV28 with TRBJ2-7, with a tentative D call TRBD2 (6 bases). Between the trimmed V and J ends, which lost 3 bases and 0 bases, there was a span of 12 bases. Germline V lookup: CDR1 MDHEN, CDR2 SYDVKM. There are 15 residues in the CDR3. The CDR3: CASSFRDSSSYEQYF. Here the CDR3 DNA reads TGTGCCAGCAGTTTCCGGGACTCGAGCTCCTACGAGCAGTACTTC.

This clonotype was found many times. This chain links TRBV10-2 with TRBJ1-1; 7 bases line up with TRBD1. The CDR3 runs to 14 residues. Germline V gene sequence: CDR1 WSHSY, CDR2 SAAADI. V lost 7 bases to trimming and J lost 6 bases; unmatched junction nucleotides: 11. The CDR3 nucleotides are TGCGCCAGCAACCCTCGACAGGGTGGATCTGAAGCTTTCTTT. Residues: CASNPRQGGSEAFF.

V is TRBV4-3 and J is TRBJ2-5; D perhaps matches TRBD2 (5 bases). Germline V gives CDR1 LGHNA, CDR2 YSLEER. V lost 0 bases, J lost 4 bases, and 6 bases lay in between. There are 13 residues in the CDR3. As DNA, the CDR3 is TGCGCCAGCAGCCAAGATGGAGGAGAGACCCAGTACTTC. Its translation is CASSQDGGETQYF.

This clonotype was seen a handful of times. The genes are TRBV7-9 and TRBJ1-1; D remains unclear. The germline gives CDR1 SEHNR, CDR2 FQNEAQ (reference sequence). Trimming took 1 base from V and 0 from J, leaving 18 bases between them. The CDR3 contains 18 residues. In DNA form, the CDR3 reads TGTGCCAGCAGCTTAGTGGTGACCCCGGTAACGATGAACACTGAAGCTTTCTTT. Its translation is CASSLVVTPVTMNTEAFF.

This clonotype came up many times. The chain recombines TRBV6-6 with TRBJ2-3; D is unclear. Germline assignment: CDR1 MNHNY and CDR2 SVGAGI (reference sequence). This CDR3 has 18 amino acids. V dropped 0 bases and J dropped 6 bases, with 22 bases sitting between them. CDR3 in amino acids: CASSYSVSGFPFSDTQYF. CDR3 nucleotide sequence: TGTGCCAGCAGTTACTCAGTTAGTGGGTTCCCCTTTTCGGATACGCAGTATTTT.

This clonotype has more than one count but fewer than ten. A read error may explain this, as a much larger clone is one base away. The chain recombines TRBV28 with TRBJ1-5; TRBD2 agrees at 9 bases. The closer fit of TRBJ2-3 to the DNA end suggests the J call may be wrong. The germline gives CDR1 MDHEN, CDR2 SYDVKM. This CDR3 has 15 amino acids. The CDR3 DNA is TGTGCCAGCAGTTTAGGGGCGGGGGGGGTTCAGCCCCAGTATTTT. As protein: CASSLGAGGVQPQYF.

This chain joins TRBV7-9 and TRBJ2-1, with TRBD2 matching 9 bases. Germline loops: CDR1 SEHNR, CDR2 FQNEAQ (reference sequence). V gave up 1 base and J gave up 3 bases; unmatched junction bases: 4. The CDR3 loop spans 16 amino acids. The CDR3 protein is CASSLVLAGSYNEQFF. The CDR3 nucleotides read TGTGCCAGCAGCTTAGTACTAGCGGGTAGCTACAATGAGCAGTTCTTC.

The table lists this clonotype with a few counts. The chain combines TRBV4-1 with TRBJ2-5; D unclear. CDR3 length equals 14 residues. V lost 5 bases to trimming and J lost 0 bases, with 10 bases between them. Germline lookup yields CDR1 MGHRA and CDR2 YSYEKL. In DNA form, the CDR3 reads TGCGCCAGCAGCTCGAGACAATACCAAGAGACCCAGTACTTC. Translating it yields CASSSRQYQETQYF.

This clonotype was seen at least ten times. The V gene is TRBV19, the J gene TRBJ2-7; D tentatively reads TRBD1 or TRBD2 (5 bases each). From germline, CDR1 is LNHDA and CDR2 SQIVND (reference sequence). V lost 6 bases to trimming and J lost 5 bases, with 11 bases between them. This CDR3 is built from 12 residues. Here the CDR3 reads CASSRGGDEQYF. In DNA, the CDR3 is TGTGCCAGTAGCCGGGGCGGTGACGAGCAGTACTTC. Combining the CDR3 with reference TRBV19 and TRBJ2-7 gives the whole variable domain DGGITQSPKYLFRKEGQNVTLSCEQNLNHDAMYWYRQDPGQGLRLIYYSQIVNDFQKGDIAEGYSVSREKKESFPLTVTSAQKNPTAFYLCASSRGGDEQYFGPGTRLTVT.

Concerning this clonotype itself: A much more abundant neighbour one base away suggests this may be a read error. The chain uses TRBV6-2 or TRBV6-3 and TRBJ2-3; D not resolved. The germline V gene has CDR1 MNHEY and CDR2 SVGEGT. The CDR3 loop spans 12 amino acids. Trimming pared 6 bases from V and 4 bases from J, leaving 8 bases between. CDR3 residues: CASSGWSDTQYF. For the CDR3, the DNA is TGTGCCAGCAGCGGGTGGTCAGATACGCAGTATTTT.

Concerning this clonotype: Since the CDR3 does not end with the conserved phenylalanine or tryptophan, this likely comes from a read error. V gene TRBV5-6 combines with J gene TRBJ2-7; D is unresolved. CDR3 size: 12 residues. Germline assignment: CDR1 SGHDT and CDR2 YYEEEE. V shed 5 bases and J shed 7 bases, with 13 bases lying between them. CDR3 coding DNA: TGTGCCAGCAGTATCCCTGCGAGGGAGCAGTACATC. This sequence encodes CASSIPAREQYI.

The sample holds a few counts of this clonotype. The chain is built from TRBV7-2 and TRBJ2-7; 9 bases map to TRBD2. The V gene end was trimmed by 7 bases and the J gene end by 5 bases; junction bases not matched to a gene: 9. The CDR3 spans 14 residues. Germline CDR1 SGHTA, CDR2 FQGNSA. DNA of the CDR3: TGTGCCAGCAACCTGCGGGAGGGCCCCGACGAGCAGTACTTC. Residues: CASNLREGPDEQYF.

This clonotype has just a few counts. The chain recombines TRBV12-3 or TRBV12-4 with TRBJ2-7, with D unresolved. The CDR3 is 13 residues long. Trimming left V 7 bases short and J 2 bases short, with 12 bases between. CDR3 in amino acids: CASTATDTYEQYF. The CDR3 DNA sequence: TGTGCCAGCACCGCCACAGATACCTACGAGCAGTACTTC.

This clonotype was counted between two and nine times. This sequence joins TRBV7-8 and TRBJ1-3; the D is unclear. The CDR3 runs 16 residues. CDR1 is SGHVS, CDR2 FQNEAQ, per germline. V was shortened by 2 bases and J by 0 bases, with 11 bases between the two germline ends. The CDR3 coding sequence is TGTGCCAGCAGCTTATTCTCCACCAGCTCTGGAAACACCATATATTTT. Translated: CASSLFSTSSGNTIYF.